The 11 T cell receptor beta chains in this list originate from one sample, sequenced in a study of Ad26.COV2.S vaccination and SARS-CoV-2 variants. Stated treatment: 15 to 20 received Ad26.COV2.S at low or high dose, single or two shots; several received placebo; per-sample allocation not given. The study sampled participants on day 63 after the first vaccine or placebo injection. The method was immunoSEQ multiplex PCR; TCRdb's version includes in-frame clones alone and lacks a portion of them. The top ten clones hold about 1.5% of a sample with fewer than 600,000 clones, roughly nine tenths of them seen once. The sample consisted of peripheral blood, taken in a trial of Ad26.COV2.S vaccine versus placebo. The origin of the receptors is a person aged 18-65 years who received the Ad26.COV2.S COVID-19 vaccine or a placebo.

The chain combines TRBV15 with TRBJ1-4; D might be TRBD1 (6 bases). The CDR3 consists of 15 residues. The V end was cut by 2 bases, the J end by 2 bases, with 9 bases between. Germline V gene data show CDR1 as LNHNV and CDR2 as YYDKDF (reference sequence). The CDR3 DNA reads TGTGCCACCAGCAGAACAGGGTCCACTAATGAAAAACTGTTTTTT. Protein: CATSRTGSTNEKLFF. Full variable domain (remainder filled in from reference TRBV15 and TRBJ1-4): DAMVIQNPRYQVTQFGKPVTLSCSQTLNHNVMYWYQQKSSQAPKLLFHYYDKDFNNEADTPDNFQSRRPNTSFCFLDIRSPGLGDTAMYLCATSRTGSTNEKLFFGSGTQLSVL.

This chain connects TRBV28 to TRBJ1-2, with a possible D match to TRBD1 (6 bases). Germline assignment: CDR1 MDHEN and CDR2 SYDVKM. This CDR3 comprises 14 residues. V lost 3 bases and J 1 base, leaving 9 bases between the germline ends. The CDR3 reads CASSFTGLNYGYTF. The DNA for the CDR3 is TGTGCCAGCAGTTTTACAGGGCTTAACTATGGCTACACCTTC.

The V gene is TRBV28, the J gene TRBJ1-5; D is unclear. V was shortened by 2 bases and J by 5 bases, with 7 bases between the two germline ends. This CDR3 region has 13 residues. Germline assignment: CDR1 MDHEN and CDR2 SYDVKM. The CDR3 DNA sequence: TGTGCCAGCAGTTTAGGGCCAGATCAGCCCCAGCATTTT. This codes for CASSLGPDQPQHF.

The V gene is TRBV12-5, the J gene TRBJ2-2; D is possibly TRBD2 (5 bases). Germline CDR1 LGHNT, CDR2 FRNRAP. The CDR3 sequence is 12 residues long. The germline V and J ends were trimmed by 7 bases and 2 bases, with 5 bases remaining between them. The CDR3 loop reads CASAGNTGELFF. CDR3 coding DNA: TGTGCTAGTGCGGGAAACACCGGGGAGCTGTTTTTT.

V gene TRBV7-9 combines with J gene TRBJ2-2; the match to TRBD1 covers 9 bases. This CDR3 is 19 amino acids long. Germline CDR1 SEHNR, CDR2 FQNEAQ (reference sequence). V was clipped by 5 bases and J by 1 base; unmatched bases: 14. CDR3 protein: CASSQPITRQGENTGELFF. The DNA for the CDR3 is TGTGCCAGCAGCCAACCGATAACCAGACAGGGGGAGAACACCGGGGAGCTGTTTTTT.

The chain is built from TRBV4-1 and TRBJ2-4; D unclear. This CDR3 is built from 17 residues. V lost 0 bases and J 0 bases, leaving 12 bases between the germline ends. CDR1 and CDR2 (germline): MGHRA, YSYEKL. CDR3 coding DNA: TGCGCCAGCAGCCAAGAAACGGCAGCCCTAGCCAAAAACATTCAGTACTTC. This gives the protein CASSQETAALAKNIQYF.

This chain uses TRBV13 with TRBJ2-7; possible D gene TRBD2, 6 bases. Trimming stripped 0 bases from V and 4 bases from J, with 13 bases between. Germline V gives CDR1 PRHDT, CDR2 FYEKMQ (reference sequence). The CDR3 totals 15 residues. Here the CDR3 reads CASSLGGRGAYEQYF. Written as DNA, the CDR3 is TGTGCCAGCAGCTTAGGCGGGCGGGGAGCGTACGAGCAGTACTTC.

In its sample, this clone was seen once. The CDR3 is CASSLGGRTNEQFF. The CDR3 coding sequence is TGCGCCAGCAGCTTGGGGGGGAGGACCAATGAGCAGTTCTTC. The chain combines TRBV5-1 with TRBJ2-1; possible D gene TRBD2, 6 bases. Per germline, CDR1 SGHRS and CDR2 YFSETQ. Between the trimmed V and J ends, which lost 0 bases and 6 bases, there was a span of 10 bases. This CDR3 spans 14 amino acids. The whole variable domain, remainder taken from reference TRBV5-1 and TRBJ2-1, is KAGVTQTPRYLIKTRGQQVTLSCSPISGHRSVSWYQQTPGQGLQFLFEYFSETQRNKGNFPGRFSGRQFSNSRSEMNVSTLELGDSALYLCASSLGGRTNEQFFGPGTRLTVL.

CDR3 coding DNA: TGTGCCAGCAGCCTAGGTATGGACTATGCCTATGGCTACACCTTC. Its protein product is CASSLGMDYAYGYTF. This rearrangement joins TRBV7-9 to TRBJ1-2; D gene unclear. This CDR3 has 15 amino acids. Between the trimmed V and J ends, which lost 5 bases and 4 bases, there was a span of 17 bases. Germline V gene lookup returns CDR1 SEHNR and CDR2 FQNEAQ (reference sequence).

A single count supports this clone. The rearrangement joins TRBV12-3 or TRBV12-4 to TRBJ1-6; no clear D gene. Trimming stripped 3 bases from V and 9 bases from J, with 3 bases between. The CDR3 is 11 residues long. CDR3 bases: TGTGCCAGCAGTTTTGGTTCACCCCTCCACTTT. It is translated as CASSFGSPLHF.

This chain links TRBV11-2 with TRBJ2-2; 8 bases map to TRBD1. Trimming removed 5 bases from V and 6 bases from J; junction bases left unmatched: 17. The length of the CDR3 is 18 residues. Per germline, CDR1 SGHAT and CDR2 FQNNGV. The CDR3 coding sequence is TGTGCCAGCAGCCCCGGGACAGGTTCCTCGTTCAACTCCGGGGAGCTGTTTTTT. This codes for CASSPGTGSSFNSGELFF.